The 28 T cell receptor beta chains listed next were all sequenced from one sample in a study of Ad26.COV2.S vaccination and SARS-CoV-2 variants. The treatment was: around 19 received Ad26.COV2.S at low or high dose, single or two shots; about 5 received placebo; per-sample allocation not given. Samples analyzed were those drawn on day 63 after the first vaccine or placebo injection. Profiled with immunoSEQ multiplex PCR; TCRdb holds only in-frame clones, not every one. The sample yields 450,000 to 550,000 clones, roughly nine tenths seen once. Sequenced here: peripheral blood, sampled in a trial of Ad26.COV2.S vaccine versus placebo. All receptors derive from a person between 18 and 65 years old who received the Ad26.COV2.S COVID-19 vaccine or a placebo.

The chain has TRBV5-4 and TRBJ1-4, with D tentatively TRBD1 (6 bases). The CDR3 sequence is 15 residues long. Trimming pared 0 bases from V and 6 bases from J, leaving 12 bases between. Germline CDR1 SGHNT, CDR2 YYREEE (reference sequence). In nucleotides, the CDR3 is TGTGCCAGCAGCTTGGGGGGGGCAGGCTATGAAAAACTGTTTTTT. It encodes CASSLGGAGYEKLFF.

This clone was seen only once. V and J are TRBV9 and TRBJ1-2; no firm D call. The V gene lost 0 bases and the J gene lost 8 bases, with 8 bases spanning the gap. Germline V gives CDR1 SGDLS, CDR2 YYNGEE. The CDR3 is 12 residues long. In nucleotides, the CDR3 is TGTGCCAGCAGCGTAGTCGGGCAGGGCTACACCTTC. Translated: CASSVVGQGYTF.

The rearrangement uses TRBV5-6 and TRBJ2-7, with TRBD1 as a possible D gene (5 bases). CDR1 and CDR2 (germline): SGHDT, YYEEEE. V gave up 0 bases and J gave up 2 bases, with 6 bases separating them. The CDR3 covers 13 residues. The CDR3 sequence is CASSLGRAYEQYF. The CDR3, as DNA: TGTGCCAGCAGCTTGGGCAGGGCCTACGAGCAGTACTTC.

The chain is built from TRBV11-3 and TRBJ2-1, with unresolved D. The germline CDR1 and CDR2 sequences are SGHNT and YENEEA. The V and J ends lost 4 bases and 3 bases respectively, with 13 bases between them. The CDR3 is 15 amino acids. The CDR3 region has the DNA TGTGCCAGCAGCTCGAACCGGGCCCGCTACAATGAGCAGTTCTTC. Protein sequence: CASSSNRARYNEQFF.

The rearrangement links TRBV5-1 to TRBJ1-2; 9 nucleotides align to TRBD1. The CDR3 runs to 14 residues. Germline V CDR1 and CDR2: SGHRS, YFSETQ. J gave up 0 bases and V 4 bases, and 1 base lay outside the gene matches. This CDR3 is CASSRTGANYGYTF. Here the CDR3 DNA reads TGCGCCAGCAGCCGGACAGGGGCTAACTATGGCTACACCTTC.

This clone showed up just a few times. The V gene is TRBV19, the J gene TRBJ1-2; D remains unclear. Trimming left V 2 bases short and J 0 bases short, with 16 bases between. The germline CDR1 and CDR2 sequences are LNHDA and SQIVND (reference sequence). CDR3 length: 17 amino acids. CDR3 DNA: TGTGCCAGTAGTATATTGCACGCCGACGGAGCTAACTATGGCTACACCTTC. Its protein is CASSILHADGANYGYTF.

The chain is built from TRBV7-8 and TRBJ1-4; 7 nucleotides match TRBD1. Trimming at V came to 5 bases and at J to 7 bases, leaving 10 bases not matched to a gene. The CDR3 runs 15 residues. Germline-derived CDR1 and CDR2 are SGHVS and FQNEAQ. Here the CDR3 reads CASSPRGGLVEKLFF. DNA for the CDR3: TGTGCCAGCAGCCCCAGGGGGGGGCTGGTTGAAAAACTGTTTTTT.

This chain uses TRBV25-1 with TRBJ1-1; tentative D call: TRBD1 (6 bases). Trimming shortened V by 4 bases and J by 0 bases, and 12 bases separated the two germline ends. Germline CDR1 and CDR2: MGHDK and SYGVNS. This CDR3 comprises 15 residues. The CDR3 here is CASSGIRGMNTEAFF. In DNA, the CDR3 is TGTGCCAGCAGTGGGATCAGGGGAATGAACACTGAAGCTTTCTTT.

CDR3 nucleotide sequence: TGTGCCAGCAGGAGGTCGGGGGCAACTAATGAAAAACTGTTTTTT. Translation gives CASRRSGATNEKLFF. The chain links TRBV6-5 to TRBJ1-4; weak D call: TRBD1 (5 bases). Germline V gene data show CDR1 as MNHEY and CDR2 as SVGAGI. The CDR3 extends over 15 amino acids. The V and J ends lost 6 bases and 0 bases respectively, with 11 bases between them.

The chain uses TRBV4-3 and TRBJ2-2, with 11 bases matching TRBD2. V shed 0 bases and J 2 bases; nucleotides not matched to a gene: 5. Germline lookup yields CDR1 LGHNA and CDR2 YSLEER. The CDR3 runs to 18 residues. The DNA for the CDR3 is TGCGCCAGCAGCCAAGAGGCCCTAGCGGGAGGCAACACCGGGGAGCTGTTTTTT. It codes for CASSQEALAGGNTGELFF.

The chain couples TRBV4-2 to TRBJ1-2; D is ambiguous. CDR1 and CDR2 from the germline V gene are LGHNA and YNFKEQ. V was shortened by 0 bases and J by 8 bases, with 4 bases between the two germline ends. The CDR3 extends over 11 amino acids. The chain's CDR3 is CASSQDGGYTF. The CDR3 nucleotides read TGTGCCAGCAGCCAAGATGGAGGCTACACCTTC.

The chain is built from TRBV28 and TRBJ1-1; TRBD1 aligns across 7 bases. V trimming: 0 bases; J trimming: 4 bases; junction bases outside the gene matches: 5. The CDR3 is 15 residues long. Germline V gene sequence: CDR1 MDHEN, CDR2 SYDVKM. In DNA, the CDR3 is TGTGCCAGCAGTTTATGGACAGGGTCCGCCACTGAAGCTTTCTTT. This translates into CASSLWTGSATEAFF.

This clone has just one count. The CDR3, as DNA: TGCAGCGTTGGAGAAAGGGACAGGGGAGGTGAAAAACTGTTTTTT. It is translated as CSVGERDRGGEKLFF. The chain uses TRBV29-1 and TRBJ1-4, with 10 positions matching TRBD1. The CDR3 covers 15 residues. Germline V lookup: CDR1 SQVTM, CDR2 ANQGSEA. The ends lost 4 bases at V and 7 bases at J; junction bases unmatched: 9.

V gene TRBV6-2 or TRBV6-3 combines with J gene TRBJ2-2; 9 nucleotides agree with TRBD1. V was pared by 4 bases and J by 3 bases, with 6 bases of the junction left unmatched. The CDR3 runs to 16 residues. Per germline, CDR1 MNHEY and CDR2 SVGEGT. The CDR3 DNA sequence: TGTGCCAGCAGTTTCACAGGGGGCGTCGACACCGGGGAGCTGTTTTTT. As protein: CASSFTGGVDTGELFF.

The V gene is TRBV12-3 or TRBV12-4, the J gene TRBJ1-6; D possibly corresponds to TRBD1 (6 bases). The CDR3 totals 12 residues. V was clipped by 5 bases and J by 14 bases, with 13 bases between them. CDR3 DNA sequence: TGTGCCAGCAGTGCACAGGGTTTAGCCCTCCACTTT. As protein: CASSAQGLALHF.

The chain employs TRBV7-5 and TRBJ2-1; TRBD2 reflects the table's D call only, with no check against the DNA. TRBV7-5 is noted as a pseudogene. The length of the CDR3 is 15 residues. The CDR3 here is CARSFGGPSYNEQFF. The CDR3 DNA follows: TGTGCCAGAAGCTTCGGGGGACCTTCCTACAATGAGCAGTTCTTC.

The J gene is TRBJ1-1, the V gene TRBV4-2; 8 bases line up with TRBD1. This CDR3 spans 15 amino acids. V gave up 4 bases and J gave up 6 bases; unmatched junction bases: 10. Germline V lookup: CDR1 LGHNA, CDR2 YNFKEQ. DNA of the CDR3: TGTGCCAGCAGCCCTCATGGACAGGGAAGAGCTGAAGCTTTCTTT. Residues: CASSPHGQGRAEAFF.

V gene TRBV4-3 combines with J gene TRBJ1-2; 9 bases match TRBD1. Looked up from germline, CDR1 is LGHNA and CDR2 is YSLEER. Germline trimming cut 4 bases from V and 7 bases from J; bases unmatched to any gene: 4. The CDR3 contains 13 residues. The CDR3 sequence is CASSPQGARGYTF. Here the CDR3 DNA reads TGCGCCAGCAGCCCACAGGGGGCTCGTGGCTACACCTTC.

The rearrangement joins TRBV4-1 to TRBJ2-7; 7 nucleotides match TRBD1. Germline CDR1 and CDR2: MGHRA and YSYEKL. V lost 4 bases and J lost 5; bases outside the gene matches: 20. The CDR3 contains 18 residues. CDR3 DNA: TGCGCCAGCAGCCCGGGACAGAGACAGTGTTTTAGAGAAAACGAGCAGTACGTC. It yields the protein CASSPGQRQCFRENEQYV.

This clone appeared a single time. The V call is TRBV6-5, the J call TRBJ2-5; no firm D call. From germline, CDR1 is MNHEY and CDR2 SVGAGI. V was pared by 6 bases and J by 2 bases, with 13 bases between. The CDR3 sequence is 14 residues long. The CDR3 nucleotides are TGTGCCAGCAGCCTCTCCTTGGCACAAGAGACCCAGTACTTC. Translating it yields CASSLSLAQETQYF.

The rearrangement uses TRBV3-1 (or the pseudogene TRBV3-2) and TRBJ2-4; D is ambiguous. The CDR3 runs 17 residues. Germline CDR1 reads LGHDT; CDR2 reads YNNKEL (reference sequence). Trimming shortened V by 1 base and J by 1 base, and 14 bases separated the two germline ends. The CDR3 reads CASSQVRAKEAKNIQYF. DNA of the CDR3: TGTGCCAGCAGCCAAGTTAGGGCGAAGGAGGCCAAAAACATTCAGTACTTC.

The rearrangement links TRBV5-1 to TRBJ2-2; the match to TRBD1 covers 7 bases. The CDR3 is made up of 16 amino acids. The junction had 11 bases not matched to a gene; V was cut back by 5 bases and J by 4 bases. CDR1 and CDR2 (germline): SGHRS, YFSETQ. The CDR3 DNA is TGCGCCAGCAGATTGCAGGGACAGATCCGCACCGGGGAGCTGTTTTTT. This translates into CASRLQGQIRTGELFF.

This CDR3 reads CASSLAGSGEQYF. Here the CDR3 DNA reads TGTGCCAGCAGCTTAGCAGGGAGTGGCGAGCAGTACTTC. V and J are TRBV11-2 and TRBJ2-7; TRBD1 or TRBD2 may be the D gene (5 bases each). In germline, CDR1 is SGHAT, CDR2 FQNNGV. V was trimmed by 1 base and J by 6 bases, leaving 10 bases between them. This CDR3 has 13 amino acids.

This rearrangement joins TRBV4-1 to TRBJ2-3, with 7 bases matching TRBD2. Trimming at V came to 4 bases and at J to 4 bases, leaving 14 bases not matched to a gene. Germline V CDR1 and CDR2: MGHRA, YSYEKL. CDR3 length: 17 amino acids. This CDR3 is CASSPTPPRLAPDTQYF. In nucleotides, the CDR3 is TGCGCCAGCAGCCCAACTCCTCCCCGACTAGCCCCAGATACGCAGTATTTT.

This clone appeared once. The rearrangement uses TRBV10-3 and TRBJ1-5, with D possibly being TRBD1 (6 bases). Trimming removed 0 bases from V and 0 bases from J, with 15 bases in between. The germline CDR1 and CDR2 sequences are ENHRY and SYGVKD. The CDR3 consists of 18 residues. Here the CDR3 reads CAISESVGQSDSNQPQHF. The CDR3 DNA reads as TGTGCCATCAGTGAGTCAGTTGGACAGTCTGATAGCAATCAGCCCCAGCATTTT.

V is TRBV9 and J is TRBJ2-2, with D possibly called TRBD1 or TRBD2 (6 bases each). Trimming left V 3 bases short and J 4 bases short, with 13 bases between. CDR3 length: 15 amino acids. The germline V gene encodes CDR1 SGDLS and CDR2 YYNGEE. Here the CDR3 DNA reads TGTGCCAGCAGCGGGGGGGCTAACCCCACCGGGGAGCTGTTTTTT. Residues: CASSGGANPTGELFF.

This chain uses TRBV14 with TRBJ2-4; no clear D. This CDR3 region has 15 residues. V lost 4 bases and J lost 2, with 12 bases in between. From germline, CDR1 is SGHDN and CDR2 FVKESK. For the CDR3, the DNA is TGTGCCAGCAGCCGGTACGTAGGTACCAAAAACATTCAGTACTTC. Translating gives CASSRYVGTKNIQYF. The variable domain in full, completed from reference TRBV14 and TRBJ2-4, reads EAGVTQFPSHSVIEKGQTVTLRCDPISGHDNLYWYRRVMGKEIKFLLHFVKESKQDESGMPNNRFLAERTGGTYSTLKVQPAELEDSGVYFCASSRYVGTKNIQYFGAGTRLSVL.

The V gene is TRBV15, the J gene TRBJ1-2, with D maybe TRBD1 (5 bases). Trimming left V 1 base short and J 4 bases short, with 10 bases between. Germline CDR1 is LNHNV and CDR2 is YYDKDF (reference sequence). The CDR3 sequence is 14 residues long. The DNA for the CDR3 is TGTGCCACCAGCAGAGCTGAGGGGCGCTATGGCTACACCTTC. It is translated as CATSRAEGRYGYTF.